Below, one T cell receptor beta chain is given with its context. This sample was included in a study of cytomegalovirus exposure and HLA in healthy donors. The PCR contained 60 Vbeta and 13 Jbeta primers. TCRdb's copy holds only in-frame clones and misses some; the assay was immunoSEQ multiplex PCR. This repertoire includes 80,000 to 100,000 clones. The CDR3 is made up of 16 amino acids. Per the germline V gene, CDR1 is MNHEY and CDR2 is SVGAGI. V lost 0 bases and J lost 4, with 13 bases in between. This rearrangement joins TRBV6-5 to TRBJ2-1; D is unclear. This clonotype was sampled from a woman in her thirties in good health and CMV-seronegative. Sequenced: PBMCs. Here the CDR3 reads CASSYSAVGPYNEQFF. DNA of the CDR3: TGTGCCAGCAGTTACTCGGCTGTTGGTCCATACAATGAGCAGTTCTTC.